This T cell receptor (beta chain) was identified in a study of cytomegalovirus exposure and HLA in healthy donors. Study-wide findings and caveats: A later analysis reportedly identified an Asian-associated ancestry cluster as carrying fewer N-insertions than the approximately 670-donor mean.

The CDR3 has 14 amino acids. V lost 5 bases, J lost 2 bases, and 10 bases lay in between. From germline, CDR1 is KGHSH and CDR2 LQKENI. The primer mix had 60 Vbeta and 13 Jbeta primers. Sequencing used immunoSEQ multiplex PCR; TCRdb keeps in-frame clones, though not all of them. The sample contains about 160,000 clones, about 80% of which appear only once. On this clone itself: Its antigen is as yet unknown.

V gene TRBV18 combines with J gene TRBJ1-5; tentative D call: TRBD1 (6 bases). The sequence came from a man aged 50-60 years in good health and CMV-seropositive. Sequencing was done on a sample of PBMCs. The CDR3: CASSTDSGNQPQHF. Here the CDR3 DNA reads TGTGCCAGCTCAACGGACAGTGGCAATCAGCCCCAGCATTTT.